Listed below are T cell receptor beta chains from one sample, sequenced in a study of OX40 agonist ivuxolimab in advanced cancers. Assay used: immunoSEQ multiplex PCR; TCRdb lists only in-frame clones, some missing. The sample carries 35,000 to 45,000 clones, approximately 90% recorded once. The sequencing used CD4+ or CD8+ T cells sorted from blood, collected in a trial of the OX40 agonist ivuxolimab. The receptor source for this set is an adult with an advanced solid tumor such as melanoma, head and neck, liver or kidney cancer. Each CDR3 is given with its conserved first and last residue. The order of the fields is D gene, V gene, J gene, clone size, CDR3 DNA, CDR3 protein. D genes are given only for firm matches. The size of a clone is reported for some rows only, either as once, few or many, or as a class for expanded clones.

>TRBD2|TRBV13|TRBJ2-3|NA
TGTGCCAGCAGCTTAGAGCCTAGCGGGGGCTGGGTTACAGATACGCAGTATTTT
CASSLEPSGGWVTDTQYF
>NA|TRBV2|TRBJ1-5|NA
TGTGCCAGCAGAGTGGGACGGGATAGCAATCAGCCCCAGCATTTT
CASRVGRDSNQPQHF
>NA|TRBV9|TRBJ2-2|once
TGTGCCAGCAGCGTAGCTACATGGGCGGGGCCGAACACCGGGGAGCTGTTTTTT
CASSVATWAGPNTGELFF
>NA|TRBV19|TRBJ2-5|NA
TGTGCCAGTACGGAGACGGCGTGGCAACAAGAGACCCAGTACTTC
CASTETAWQQETQYF
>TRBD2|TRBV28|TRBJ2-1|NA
TGTGCCAGCAGGACGCCGACTAGCGGGAGCTATGAGCAGTTCTTC
CASRTPTSGSYEQFF
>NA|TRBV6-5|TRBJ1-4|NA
TGTGCCAGCAGTCACCGCGGAGGGGCGCAACTGTTTTTT
CASSHRGGAQLFF
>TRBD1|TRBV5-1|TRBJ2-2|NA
TGCGCCAGCACATACAGGGGGCTGACCGGGGAGCTGTTTTTT
CASTYRGLTGELFF
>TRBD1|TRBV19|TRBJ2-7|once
TGTGCCAGTAGTGCCGGGACAGGGGGCGTCTACGAGCAGTACTTC
CASSAGTGGVYEQYF
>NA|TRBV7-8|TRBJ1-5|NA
TGTGCCAGCAGCGCGCGCCGGACGACTTGGAGCAATCAGCCCCAGCATTTT
CASSARRTTWSNQPQHF
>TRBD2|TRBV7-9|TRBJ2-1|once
TGTGCCAGCAGCTTGAGCGGGAACTTCGATGAGCAGTTCTTC
CASSLSGNFDEQFF
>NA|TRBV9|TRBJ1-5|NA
TGTGCCAGCAGCTCACAGGGAGGGACCCAGCCCCAGCATTTT
CASSSQGGTQPQHF
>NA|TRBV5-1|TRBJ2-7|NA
TGCGCCAGCAGCTATCTTGGACTGACGGGCGAGCAGTACTTC
CASSYLGLTGEQYF
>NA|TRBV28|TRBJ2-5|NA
TGTGCCAGCAGTGCTGGTTACGCGACCGGTCGCCAGGGACGGGAGACCCAGTACTTC
CASSAGYATGRQGRETQYF
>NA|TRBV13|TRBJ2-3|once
TGTGCCAGCAGCTTAGTTACGAGACAAAGACTTGCAGATACGCAGTATTTT
CASSLVTRQRLADTQYF
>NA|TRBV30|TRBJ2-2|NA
TGTGCCTGGGGTAGGGGTACCGGGGAGCTGTTTTTT
CAWGRGTGELFF
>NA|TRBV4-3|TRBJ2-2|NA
TGCGCCAGCAGCCAAGGGGGGCGGACTCTTCTGAACACCGGGGAGCTGTTTTTT
CASSQGGRTLLNTGELFF
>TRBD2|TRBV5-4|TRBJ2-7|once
TGTGCCAGCAGCTTGGGGAACTGGGGGGGATCCTACGAGCAGTACTTC
CASSLGNWGGSYEQYF
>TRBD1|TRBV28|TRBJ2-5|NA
TGTGCCAGCAGTTTGACAGGGGGCAAAGAGACCCAGTACTTC
CASSLTGGKETQYF
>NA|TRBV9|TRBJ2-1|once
TGTGCCAGCAGCGCGAAGGATGGTAGCGGCAACTACAATGAGCAGTTCTTC
CASSAKDGSGNYNEQFF
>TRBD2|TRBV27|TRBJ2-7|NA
TGTGCCAGCAGTTTAGCGGGAGCCATTCCCTACGAGCAGTACTTC
CASSLAGAIPYEQYF
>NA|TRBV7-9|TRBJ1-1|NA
TGTGCCAGCAGCGACCCAGTGAACACTGAAGCTTTCTTT
CASSDPVNTEAFF
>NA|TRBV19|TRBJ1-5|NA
TGTGCCAGTAGTATATCGCCCAATCAGCCCCAGCATTTT
CASSISPNQPQHF
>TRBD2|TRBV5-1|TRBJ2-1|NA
TGCGCCAGCAGCTTGGGTCTAGCGGGAGGGGGGGATGAGCAGTTCTTC
CASSLGLAGGGDEQFF
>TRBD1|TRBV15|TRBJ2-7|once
TGTGCCACCAGCAGAGGTACAGGGGGCTACAACCACGAGCAGTACTTC
CATSRGTGGYNHEQYF
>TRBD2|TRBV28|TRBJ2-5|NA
TGTGCCGCGTGCGTAGCGGGAGGGATACAAGAGACCCAGTACTTC
CAACVAGGIQETQYF
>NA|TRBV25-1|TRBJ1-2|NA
TGTGCCACCTCAACTGGATCGAACTATGGCTACACCTTC
CATSTGSNYGYTF
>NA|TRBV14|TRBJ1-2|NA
TGTGCCAGCAGCCAAGATATTGGGGCTTTCTATGGCTACACCTTC
CASSQDIGAFYGYTF
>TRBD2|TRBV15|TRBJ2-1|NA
TGTGCCACCAGCAGAGATCGAGCGGGAGGGGGCAATGAGCAGTTCTTC
CATSRDRAGGGNEQFF
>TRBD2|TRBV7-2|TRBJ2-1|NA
TGTGCCAGCAGCTTAGAGCGGGAGTGGAGCTACAATGAGCAGTTCTTC
CASSLEREWSYNEQFF
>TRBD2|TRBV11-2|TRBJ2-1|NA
TGTGCCAGCAGTTCTACACTAGCGGGAATACCCTCCTACAATGAGCAGTTCTTC
CASSSTLAGIPSYNEQFF
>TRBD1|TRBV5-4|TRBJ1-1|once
TGTGCCAGCAGCTTGACACAGGGGGCTGTTGAAGCTTTCTTT
CASSLTQGAVEAFF
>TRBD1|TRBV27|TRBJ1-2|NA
TGTGCCAGCAGAACACAGGGGGGGTTTGGTTATGGCTACACCTTC
CASRTQGGFGYGYTF
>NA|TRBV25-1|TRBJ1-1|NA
TGTGCCAGCAGTGAATATGGGGAGAGCACTGAAGCTTTCTTT
CASSEYGESTEAFF
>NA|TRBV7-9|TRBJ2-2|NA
TGTGCCAGCAGCTCCCCCTCCGAGGGGCGCGGGTACACCGGGGAGCTGTTTTTT
CASSSPSEGRGYTGELFF
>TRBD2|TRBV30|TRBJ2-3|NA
TGTGCCTGGAGTCTAGCGGACCTCACAGATACGCAGTATTTT
CAWSLADLTDTQYF
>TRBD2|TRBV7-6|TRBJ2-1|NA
TGTGCCAGCAGCTTATTCGGGGGGTTTGCTGATGAGCAGTTCTTC
CASSLFGGFADEQFF
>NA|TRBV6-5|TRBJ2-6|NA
TGTGCCAGCAGTTTTTATCGGCCTGGGGCCAACGTCCTGACTTTC
CASSFYRPGANVLTF
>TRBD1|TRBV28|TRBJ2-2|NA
TGTGCCAGCAGTTTTACAGGGGTCACCGGGGAGCTGTTTTTT
CASSFTGVTGELFF
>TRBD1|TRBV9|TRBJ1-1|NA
TGTGCCAGCAGCAACCGACCGACAGGGGGAGGCACTGAAGCTTTCTTT
CASSNRPTGGGTEAFF
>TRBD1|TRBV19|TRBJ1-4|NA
TGTGCCAGTACTCCTCGGGGACAGGGTGGGGAAAAACTGTTTTTT
CASTPRGQGGEKLFF
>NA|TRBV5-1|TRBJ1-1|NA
TGCGCCAGCAGCTTGGGTCGTGAAGCTTTCTTT
CASSLGREAFF
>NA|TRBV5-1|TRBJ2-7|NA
TGCGCCAGCAGCCCGGGGACAAGGTCCTACGAGCAGTACTTC
CASSPGTRSYEQYF
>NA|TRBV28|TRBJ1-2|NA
TGTGCCAGCAACAGACCGAATTTAATTAACTATGGCTACACCTTC
CASNRPNLINYGYTF
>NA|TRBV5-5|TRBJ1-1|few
TGTGCCAGCAGCTTAACGAAAAACACTGAAGCTTTCTTT
CASSLTKNTEAFF